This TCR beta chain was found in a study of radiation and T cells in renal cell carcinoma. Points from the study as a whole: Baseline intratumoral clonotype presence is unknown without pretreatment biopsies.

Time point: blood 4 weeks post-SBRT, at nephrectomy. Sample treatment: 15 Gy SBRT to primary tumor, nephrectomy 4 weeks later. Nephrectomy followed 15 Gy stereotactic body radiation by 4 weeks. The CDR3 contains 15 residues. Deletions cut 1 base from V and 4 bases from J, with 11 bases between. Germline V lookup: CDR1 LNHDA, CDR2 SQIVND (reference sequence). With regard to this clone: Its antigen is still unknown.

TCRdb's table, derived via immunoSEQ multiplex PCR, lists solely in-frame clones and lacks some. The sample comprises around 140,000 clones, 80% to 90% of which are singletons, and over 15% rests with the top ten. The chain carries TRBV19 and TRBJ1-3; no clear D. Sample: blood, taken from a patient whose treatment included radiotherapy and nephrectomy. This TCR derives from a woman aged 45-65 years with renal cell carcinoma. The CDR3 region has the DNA TGTGCCAGTAGTATAGGGGTATTCGGCGGAAACACCATATATTTT. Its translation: CASSIGVFGGNTIYF.